This T cell receptor beta chain was obtained from a study of shared clonotypes between healthy human individuals. V gave up 3 bases and J gave up 3 bases; unmatched junction bases: 8. The CDR3 spans 16 residues. Germline loops: CDR1 SGHRS, CDR2 YFSETQ. Some clones are missing from TCRdb's copy, which holds only in-frame ones; the method was immunoSEQ multiplex PCR. The sample gives approximately 1.4 million clones, under 99% of which show up once; roughly 0.45% is in the top ten. Sequenced material: naive CD4+ T cells sorted from blood. Documented subset: CD45RA+ positively selected. The sequence came from a man in his thirties or forties in good health. This chain joins TRBV5-1 and TRBJ2-1, with TRBD2 identical over 8 bases. The CDR3 DNA is TGCGCCAGCAGCTGGCATACTAGCGGTAACTACAATGAGCAGTTCTTC. Translated, it gives CASSWHTSGNYNEQFF.